The 25 T cell receptor delta chains below were found in one sample sequenced in a study of γδ T cells in repeated Plasmodium falciparum infection. TCRdb fed the multiplex PCR reads to CATT. Among about 89,000 delta-chain clones listed, under 1.5% were seen once. Flow sorting of PBMC yielded separate Vgamma9/Vdelta2+ and Vdelta2-negative gammadelta T cell populations for bulk repertoire analysis. The sequencing input was gamma-delta T cells from blood. These receptors were taken from a pool of human donors (malaria-infected and uninfected, not separated).

This clone was observed at least ten times. The mismatch at residue 9 between this DNA's translation and the TCRdb protein of a much larger clone likely reflects a read error; the protein shown is translated from the DNA. The V and J genes are TRDV3 and TRDJ1, with a weak D call TRDD3 (6 bases). The germline CDR1 and CDR2 sequences are TVYSNPD and GDNSRS (reference sequence). V was shortened by 1 base and J by 0 bases, with 27 bases between the two germline ends. The CDR3 extends over 19 amino acids. The CDR3 DNA reads TGTGCCTTTAAAGGTCCTCTTTGGAGGATACTGGCGTACACCGATAAACTCATCTTT. Its protein is CAFKGPLWRILAYTDKLIF.

This clone was seen a handful of times. Since a far larger clone is one base different, this is likely a read error. Other nucleotide sequences in the sample specify the same CDR3. Called V gene: TRDV1; the J gene was not called; the listed D gene, TRDD3, was not tested against the DNA. CDR1 is TSWWSYY and CDR2 is QGS in the germline V gene. This CDR3 is built from 13 residues. This CDR3 is CALGEEWDDKLIF. CDR3 DNA: TGTGCTCTTGGGGAAGAGTGGGACGATAAACTCATCTTC.

With regard to this clone: The mismatch at residue 15 between this DNA's translation and the TCRdb protein of a much larger clone likely reflects a read error; the protein shown is translated from the DNA. The gene calls are TRDV2 and TRDJ1, with 12 bases matching TRDD3. Because TCRdb records no J gene, it was assigned here through a match of the DNA to germline. The V gene's germline CDR1 is GEAIGNYY and CDR2 EKD. Trimming cost V 7 bases and J 0 bases; bases outside gene matches: 17. This CDR3 spans 19 amino acids. CDR3 bases: TGTGCCTGCATTACGTACTGGGGGATACCCTCCCCGTACACCGATAAACTCATCTTT. Translating gives CACITYWGIPSPYTDKLIF.

This clone appeared a few times. A far larger clone is one nucleotide away, so this likely arose from a read error. Other DNA sequences in this sample translate to the same CDR3. The rearrangement joins TRDV1 to TRDJ1, with 8 bases lining up with TRDD3. The J gene is absent in TCRdb and was assigned here via DNA matching to germline. This CDR3 region has 20 residues. The germline V gene encodes CDR1 TSWWSYY and CDR2 QGS. V lost 3 bases to trimming and J lost 1 base; unmatched junction nucleotides: 19. The CDR3: CALGEPSPPKYWGLTDKLIF. CDR3 bases: TGTGCTCTTGGGGAGCCCAGCCCTCCCAAATACTGGGGGCTCACCGATAAACTCATCTTT.

This clone showed up just a few times. TCRdb has a much larger clone's protein, which differs at residue 17 from the translation of this DNA, likely because of a read error; what is shown is the protein translated from the DNA. V gene TRDV2 was called; the J gene was not; no check of the table's D call, TRDD3, against the DNA was made. Germline CDR1 reads GEAIGNYY; CDR2 reads EKD. This CDR3 has 19 residues. CDR3 DNA: TGTGCCTGTGACCCCATAGGGGTGGGGGATACACCTTTGACAGCACAACCCTTCTTT. Amino acid sequence: CACDPIGVGDTPLTAQPFF.

This clone occurred a few times. Given a far larger clone just one base away, this is likely a sequencing read error. The sample holds other DNA sequences that translate to the same CDR3. The rearrangement joins TRDV2 to TRDJ1; D remains unclear. Matching the DNA to germline supplied the J gene, which TCRdb does not give. The germline V gene encodes CDR1 GEAIGNYY and CDR2 EKD. The CDR3 is 17 amino acids. V was clipped by 4 bases and J by 0 bases, with 20 bases between them. The CDR3 loop reads CACDTVDKGTHTDKLIF. The CDR3 coding sequence is TGTGCCTGTGATACCGTCGATAAAGGTACACACACCGATAAACTCATCTTT.

This clone was seen at least ten times. TCRdb's protein for this DNA is that of a much larger clone and differs from the translation at residue 12, likely a read error; the protein shown is the DNA translation. The chain is built from TRDV2 and TRDJ3; 10 positions agree with TRDD3. The J gene is not listed in TCRdb, so it was assigned here from a DNA match to germline. CDR3 length: 18 residues. Germline CDR1 reads GEAIGNYY; CDR2 reads EKD. CDR3 DNA sequence: TGTGCCTGTGACACTGGGGGATACAGCTCCTGGGGCACCCGACAGATGTTTTTC. Amino acid sequence: CACDTGGYSSWGTRQMFF.

This clone has more than one count but fewer than ten. A far larger clone is a single base away, which makes a read error likely. Other nucleotide sequences from this sample produce the same CDR3. The chain links TRDV1 to TRDJ1; the match to TRDD3 covers 7 bases. TCRdb lists no J gene, so it was determined here by aligning the DNA to germline. This CDR3 has 17 amino acids. CDR1 and CDR2 from the germline V gene are TSWWSYY and QGS. The CDR3 is CALGEYSLGYYRDKLIF. The CDR3 DNA sequence: TGTGCCCTTGGGGAATACAGCCTGGGATACTACCGGGATAAACTCATCTTT.

This clone was recorded a few times. The mismatch at residue 3 between this DNA's translation and the TCRdb protein of a much larger clone likely reflects a read error; the protein shown is translated from the DNA. The rearrangement joins TRDV2 to TRDJ1; D perhaps matches TRDD3 (6 bases). Since TCRdb gives no J gene, matching the DNA to germline was used here to assign it. The CDR3 spans 18 residues. Germline V lookup: CDR1 GEAIGNYY, CDR2 EKD. The CDR3 DNA reads TGTGCCTGGGACACCCTTTCTCCAAGAGATACGGGGACCGATAAACTCATCTTT. It codes for CAWDTLSPRDTGTDKLIF.

This clone has more than one count but fewer than ten. The protein TCRdb lists belongs to a much larger clone and differs from this DNA's translation at residue 9, which points to a read error; the protein shown is made from the DNA. J is TRDJ1 and V is TRDV3; 8 bases are shared with TRDD3. This CDR3 spans 19 amino acids. The junction had 23 bases not matched to a gene; V was cut back by 1 base and J by 4 bases. Germline V gene data show CDR1 as TVYSNPD and CDR2 as GDNSRS (reference sequence). The CDR3 reads CAFITTGDCGIRYGDKLIF. The DNA for the CDR3 is TGTGCCTTTATTACTACGGGGGACTGTGGGATACGCTACGGCGATAAACTCATCTTT. The variable domain in full, completed from reference TRDV3 and TRDJ1, reads CDKVTQSSPDQTVASGSEVVLLCTYDTVYSNPDLFWYRIRPDYSFQFVFYGDNSRSEGADFTQGRFSVKHILTQKAFHLVISPVRTEDSATYYCAFITTGDCGIRYGDKLIFGKGTRVTVEP.

Note on this clone: This DNA's translation and the protein TCRdb lists, from a much larger clone, do not match at residue 17, likely due to a read error; the protein shown is translated from the DNA. This chain connects TRDV2 to TRDJ1; 11 bases agree with TRDD3. The trim removed 0 bases at V and 1 base at J, leaving 27 bases unmatched. The CDR3 has 24 residues. Looked up from germline, CDR1 is GEAIGNYY and CDR2 is EKD. This CDR3 is CACDTVGSNRGQHWGIVSTDKLIF. The CDR3 DNA reads as TGTGCCTGTGACACCGTCGGGTCTAACCGAGGACAGCACTGGGGGATAGTGTCCACCGATAAACTCATCTTT.

Note on this clone: TCRdb's entry gives the protein of a much larger clone, which mismatches this DNA's translation at residue 14, likely from a read error; the protein reported here is translated from the DNA. The chain carries TRDV1 and TRDJ1; a possible D gene is TRDD2 (9 bases). This CDR3 has 19 amino acids. Trimming cost V 6 bases and J 3 bases, with 29 bases left between them. Germline CDR1 is TSWWSYY and CDR2 is QGS. The CDR3 region is CALGPSYDLGDTYADKLIF. CDR3 in DNA: TGTGCTCTTGGTCCTTCCTACGACCTTGGGGATACATACGCCGATAAACTCATCTTT.

Comments on this clone: TCRdb attributes to this sequence the protein of a much larger clone, which differs from the DNA translation at residue 4; a read error is likely, and the protein displayed is translated from the DNA. This rearrangement joins TRDV2 to TRDJ3; D is uncertain. TCRdb records no J gene; here it was assigned by comparing the DNA to germline. The V end was cut by 5 bases, the J end by 0 bases, with 16 bases between. The CDR3 has 18 residues. Germline V gene lookup returns CDR1 GEAIGNYY and CDR2 EKD. The CDR3 loop is CACGTAGQSSWDTRQMFF. In nucleotides, the CDR3 is TGTGCCTGTGGCACTGCAGGTCAGAGCTCCTGGGACACCCGACAGATGTTTTTC.

Points on this clone: TCRdb's entry gives the protein of a much larger clone, which mismatches this DNA's translation at residue 18, likely from a read error; the protein reported here is translated from the DNA. CDR3 sequence: CACDTPDSGPLGDTPDTEKLIF. Written as DNA, the CDR3 is TGTGCCTGTGACACCCCCGATTCAGGCCCACTGGGGGATACTCCGGACACCGAAAAACTCATCTTT. The chain joins TRDV2 to TRDJ1, with 12 bases that match TRDD3. As TCRdb names no J gene, one was assigned here on the basis of a DNA match to germline. This CDR3 is built from 22 residues. Per germline, CDR1 GEAIGNYY and CDR2 EKD.

This clone was counted ten times or more. This is likely an artifact of a read error, given a far larger clone one base away. Other DNA sequences in the same sample also yield this CDR3. This chain connects TRDV2 to TRDJ1; weak D call: TRDD3 (6 bases). Per the germline V gene, CDR1 is GEAIGNYY and CDR2 is EKD. The CDR3 extends over 13 amino acids. V lost 3 bases to trimming and J lost 2 bases, with 9 bases between them. The CDR3 region has the DNA TGTGCCTGTGACCGCCTGGGGACCGATAAACTCATCTTT. Its protein product is CACDRLGTDKLIF.

This clone occurred many times. CDR3 sequence reads: CALVPGVSRRIWIRAPVKLIF. The CDR3 bases are TGTGCTCTTGTACCTGGGGTGTCTCGACGAATCTGGATAAGGGCCCCGGTTAAACTCATCTTT. The chain couples TRDV1 to TRDJ1; TRDD3 might be the D (6 bases). CDR1 and CDR2 (germline): TSWWSYY, QGS. Trimming cost V 7 bases and J 7 bases, with 40 bases left between them. The CDR3 is made up of 21 amino acids.

This clone showed up just a few times. The likely explanation is a read error, given a far larger clone one base away. Other DNA sequences in this specimen translate into the identical CDR3. The chain joins TRDV2 to TRDJ1; 9 bases are a match to TRDD3. Here the J gene was assigned by germline matching of the DNA, as TCRdb has none. The CDR3 sequence is 20 residues long. Germline loops: CDR1 GEAIGNYY, CDR2 EKD. CDR3 region: CACDTVLGLGEGRYTDKLIF. The CDR3 DNA sequence: TGTGCCTGTGACACCGTTTTAGGACTGGGGGAAGGTCGGTACACCGACAAACTCATCTTT.

As for this clone: A single base is all that separates this from a far larger clone, so a read error is likely. The same CDR3 also results from other DNA sequences found in this sample. J gene calling gave no result, while the V gene is TRDV2; the table's D gene call, TRDD3, was not cross checked with the DNA. This CDR3 has 20 amino acids. CDR1 is GEAIGNYY, CDR2 EKD, per germline. The CDR3 DNA reads as TGTGCCTGTGACAACCTAAAGTCCTACAGGGGGGATACCCCGACCGATAAACTCATCTTC. Translating gives CACDNLKSYRGDTPTDKLIF.

Concerning this clone itself: This is likely an artifact of a read error, given a far larger clone one base away. Distinct nucleotide sequences in the sample also encode this CDR3. J is TRDJ2 and V is TRDV2, with D possibly being TRDD3 (6 bases). CDR1 is GEAIGNYY, CDR2 EKD, per germline. The CDR3 is made up of 19 amino acids. CDR3 sequence (DNA): TGTGCCTGTGACACCAGATTTTGGGGGCTACCCGCTTTGACAGCTCAACTCTTCTTT. Translating gives CACDTRFWGLPALTAQLFF.

About this clone: This DNA's translation and the protein TCRdb lists, from a much larger clone, do not match at residue 13, likely due to a read error; the protein shown is translated from the DNA. V gene TRDV1 combines with J gene TRDJ1; TRDD3 aligns across 7 bases. Here the J gene was assigned by germline matching of the DNA, as TCRdb has none. Germline CDR1 TSWWSYY, CDR2 QGS. This CDR3 comprises 21 residues. Germline trimming cut 4 bases from V and 0 bases from J; bases unmatched to any gene: 23. CDR3 protein: CALGGRLHLLLGKKYTDKLIF. The CDR3, as DNA: TGTGCTCTTGGGGGACGCCTCCACCTGTTACTGGGGAAAAAATACACCGATAAACTCATCTTT.

About this clone: The protein TCRdb gives is from a much larger clone and does not agree with this DNA's translation at residue 17, likely a read error; the protein shown here comes from the DNA. CDR3 DNA: TGTGCTCTTGGGGAACTAACCCTACCGTGGGGGATAAAGCGACCAAGTTCCACCGATAAACTCATCTTT. Encoded protein: CALGELTLPWGIKRPSSTDKLIF. The rearrangement uses TRDV1 and TRDJ1; TRDD3 matches 9 bases. V lost 0 bases, J lost 1 base, and 24 bases stayed unmatched. Germline V lookup: CDR1 TSWWSYY, CDR2 QGS. CDR3 length equals 23 residues.

Regarding this clone: This probably arose from a read error, given a far larger clone one base away. Other DNA sequences within the sample encode an identical CDR3. The rearrangement joins TRDV2 to TRDJ3; D perhaps matches TRDD3 (6 bases). TCRdb lists no J gene, so it was determined here by aligning the DNA to germline. V gave up 3 bases and J gave up 0 bases, with 17 bases separating them. This CDR3 spans 19 amino acids. Germline V gene lookup returns CDR1 GEAIGNYY and CDR2 EKD. The CDR3 protein is CACDSRTGGSSWDTRQMFF. DNA for the CDR3: TGTGCCTGTGACTCCCGTACGGGGGGAAGCTCCTGGGACACCCGACAGATGTTTTTC.

This clone has more than one count but fewer than ten. It is likely a read error: a sequence one base away is far more abundant. The sample holds other DNA sequences that translate to the same CDR3. The rearrangement joins TRDV2 to TRDJ1; 9 bases map to TRDD3. Here the J gene was assigned by germline matching of the DNA, as TCRdb has none. There are 15 residues in the CDR3. Trimming took 2 bases from V and 4 from J; bases not matched to a gene: 7. CDR1 GEAIGNYY and CDR2 EKD come from the germline V gene. The CDR3 nucleotides are TGTGCCTGTGACATACTGGGGGAGGGTAGCGATAAACTCATCTTT. It is translated as CACDILGEGSDKLIF.

For this clone: The protein given by TCRdb reflects a much larger clone and differs at residue 20 from this DNA's translation, likely from a read error; the protein shown is the DNA's translation. V gene TRDV1 was called; the J gene was not; the tabulated D call, TRDD3, remains unverified against the DNA. CDR1 TSWWSYY and CDR2 QGS come from the germline V gene. This CDR3 spans 21 amino acids. CDR3 sequence: CALGEIPGGYWGIRVGDKLTF. The DNA of the CDR3 is TGTGCTCTTGGGGAAATCCCCGGGGGGTACTGGGGGATACGCGTGGGAGATAAACTCACCTTT.

In the case of this clone: A far larger clone is one base from this, pointing to a likely read error. This sample includes further DNA sequences coding for the same CDR3. This chain links TRDV2 with TRDJ1; D might be TRDD2 (6 bases). Trimming shortened V by 7 bases and J by 0 bases, and 32 bases separated the two germline ends. The CDR3 extends over 20 amino acids. CDR1 is GEAIGNYY and CDR2 is EKD in the germline V gene. In nucleotides, the CDR3 is TGTGCCTGCAAGCTTTACACTCCTTCCCGGGGACTTATTTACACCGATAAACTCATCTTT. This sequence encodes CACKLYTPSRGLIYTDKLIF.